The 24 T cell receptor beta chains below come from one sample, sequenced in a study of tumor-infiltrating lymphocytes in primary liver carcinoma. A primer matching the constant region was used to make TCR beta cDNA from about 500 ng of total RNA. Sequencing libraries for TCR beta derived from three nested multiplex PCR rounds that used slightly modified ARM-PCR. PCR rounds one and two used TRBV1-TRBV30 forward primers with a C-beta reverse primer for roughly 10 cycles each. TCRdb re-analysed the multiplex PCR reads in MiXCR, keeping a single row per CDR3 protein. The sample consists of about 120,000 distinct CDR3 sequences, under 70% of them appearing once. Total RNA and DNA came together from roughly 20-30 mg of bulk tissue without cell sorting. The sample comprised tumor-adjacent normal liver tissue. These receptors were collected from a woman aged 55-70 years with primary liver carcinoma and hepatitis B virus infection.

The V and J genes are TRBV5-4 and TRBJ2-5; the match to TRBD2 covers 11 bases. Trimming removed 7 bases from V and 7 bases from J; junction bases left unmatched: 12. From germline, CDR1 is SGHNT and CDR2 YYREEE (reference sequence). The CDR3 is 15 amino acids. The CDR3, as DNA: TGTGCCAGCGGCCCCCGACTAGCGGGAACAGGGACCCAGTACTTC. Its translation: CASGPRLAGTGTQYF.

CDR3 sequence: CSAIGGPNTGSYEQYF. CDR3 bases: TGCAGTGCTATCGGCGGGCCGAATACAGGTTCCTACGAGCAGTACTTC. The chain couples TRBV20-1 to TRBJ2-7; D is possibly TRBD1 or TRBD2 (5 bases each). Germline CDR1 reads DFQATT; CDR2 reads SNEGSKA (reference sequence). Trimming took off 4 bases at V and 1 base at J, with 20 bases between the two ends. CDR3 length: 16 residues.

V gene TRBV5-1 combines with J gene TRBJ2-7; no definite D call. Looked up from germline, CDR1 is SGHRS and CDR2 is YFSETQ. This CDR3 has 14 amino acids. V lost 1 base to trimming and J lost 3 bases, with 11 bases between them. CDR3 DNA: TGCGCCAGCAGCTTGATCAGCGCGGACTACGAGCAGTACTTC. It translates to CASSLISADYEQYF.

As to this clonotype: With a much larger clone just one base away, this may be a read error. This sequence joins TRBV28 and TRBJ2-3; TRBD2 matches 7 bases. Per the germline V gene, CDR1 is MDHEN and CDR2 is SYDVKM. This CDR3 is built from 12 residues. V lost 10 bases, J lost 8 bases, and 9 bases stayed unmatched. The CDR3 loop reads CATQAGSGTQYF. CDR3 DNA: TGTGCCACCCAAGCGGGGAGCGGTACGCAGTATTTT. Based on the CDR3 plus reference TRBV28 and TRBJ2-3, the full variable domain is DVKVTQSSRYLVKRTGEKVFLECVQDMDHENMFWYRQDPGLGLRLIYFSYDVKMKEKGDIPEGYSVSREKKERFSLILESASTNQTSMYLCATQAGSGTQYFGPGTRLTVL.

The chain carries TRBV6-6 and TRBJ2-7, with 7 bases identical to TRBD2. Germline CDR1 is MNHNY and CDR2 is SVGAGI (reference sequence). This CDR3 has 13 amino acids. Losses at the gene ends were 8 bases for V and 7 bases for J; bases not matched to a gene: 11. The CDR3 bases are TGTGCCAGCTGGGAGTCGGGAGGTAGGGAGCAGTACTTC. It specifies CASWESGGREQYF.

A note on this clonotype: In this CDR3 the conserved last residue, phenylalanine or tryptophan, is missing, so a read error is likely. The genes are TRBV29-1 and TRBJ2-2; either TRBD1 or TRBD2 may fit D (5 bases each). Germline V gene sequence: CDR1 SQVTM, CDR2 ANQGSEA. The V end was cut by 2 bases, the J end by 0 bases, with 34 bases between. CDR3 length: 23 residues. The CDR3 is CSVEPGGRVGLTPQNPNTGELFL. The CDR3 coding sequence is TGCAGCGTTGAACCCGGAGGCAGGGTAGGACTCACTCCCCAAAACCCGAACACCGGGGAGCTGTTTCTT.

About this clonotype itself: Likely a read error: the CDR3 ends without its conserved phenylalanine or tryptophan. This chain uses TRBV6-5 with TRBJ2-2; D may match TRBD1 or TRBD2 (5 bases each). The CDR3 is 15 residues long. CDR1 and CDR2 (germline): MNHEY, SVGAGI. V lost 2 bases and J lost 7, with 14 bases in between. The CDR3 is CASSYRDLGVGELFL. CDR3 coding DNA: TGTGCCAGCAGTTACAGGGACCTCGGGGTCGGGGAGCTGTTTCTT.

Remarks on this clonotype: At one end, the junction sequence differs from germline, possibly due to a read error. This chain connects TRBV12-3 or TRBV12-4 to TRBJ1-1; D is undetermined. The CDR3 totals 15 residues. CDR3 sequence: CASSLVFGETVEALF. The CDR3 DNA is TGTGCCAGCAGTTTAGTATTCGGAGAGACCGTCGAAGCTTTATTT.

In its sample, this clonotype was seen a few times. The chain has TRBV2 and TRBJ2-5; 7 positions agree with TRBD2. The V and J ends lost 0 bases and 2 bases, in that order; junction bases with no gene match: 6. Germline V gene data show CDR1 as SNHLY and CDR2 as FYNNEI. The CDR3 covers 16 residues. As DNA, the CDR3 is TGTGCCAGCAGTGAAGCGGGGGGGGTTTTACAAGAGACCCAGTACTTC. Translating it yields CASSEAGGVLQETQYF. Looking up the rest from reference TRBV2 and TRBJ2-5 gives the full variable domain: EPEVTQTPSHQVTQMGQEVILRCVPISNHLYFYWYRQILGQKVEFLVSFYNNEISEKSEIFDDQFSVERPDGSNFTLKIRSTKLEDSAMYFCASSEAGGVLQETQYFGPGTRLLVL.

This clonotype has at least ten counts. A read error may produce the germline difference seen at one junction end. The chain couples TRBV28 to TRBJ2-1; no clear D gene. The CDR3 length is 10 residues. In germline, CDR1 is MDHEN, CDR2 SYDVKM. The CDR3 spells CASSLSADPF. Written as DNA, the CDR3 is TGTGCCAGCAGTTTGTCAGCCGATCCCTTC.

Comments on this clonotype: The CDR3 end shows no conserved phenylalanine or tryptophan, and so a read error is likely. No DNA is shown, since the ends of the CDR3 on it are uncertain; the CDR3 is the one TCRdb lists. V and J are TRBV11-2 and TRBJ2-7; TRBD2 is taken as the D call from the table, unchecked against the DNA. The CDR3 is 13 amino acids in total, end residues counted. Germline lookup yields CDR1 SGHAT and CDR2 FQNNGV. The chain's CDR3 is CANSLKTSGKPYS.

Remarks on this clonotype: A much more abundant neighbour one base away suggests this may be a read error. The chain is built from TRBV11-2 and TRBJ2-1; weak D call: TRBD2 (5 bases). The germline gives CDR1 SGHAT, CDR2 FQNNGV. The length of the CDR3 is 14 residues. This CDR3 reads CASSLSGFDNEQIF. The CDR3 DNA reads as TGTGCCAGCAGCTTGTCGGGGTTCGACAATGAGCAGATCTTC.

The CDR3 sequence is CSAREGSRSQETQYF. DNA of the CDR3: TGCAGTGCTAGAGAAGGCTCCCGAAGTCAAGAGACCCAGTACTTC. The chain joins TRBV20-1 to TRBJ2-5; D unresolved. The CDR3 runs to 15 residues. Trimming pared 0 bases from V and 2 bases from J, leaving 13 bases between. Germline V gene data show CDR1 as DFQATT and CDR2 as SNEGSKA (reference sequence).

The chain combines TRBV19 with TRBJ1-2; the match to TRBD1 covers 7 bases. V lost 6 bases and J lost 8; bases outside the gene matches: 12. Germline values: CDR1 LNHDA, CDR2 SQIVND (reference sequence). This CDR3 has 14 amino acids. CDR3 DNA sequence: TGTGCCAGTAGCCCGGGACAGCGGAGGGGAGGCTACACCTTC. It yields the protein CASSPGQRRGGYTF.

As to this clonotype: One end of the junction does not line up with germline, which may come from a read error. The chain has TRBV11-1 and TRBJ2-5; D tentatively reads TRBD1 or TRBD2 (5 bases each). Germline values: CDR1 SGHAT, CDR2 FQDESV (reference sequence). CDR3 size: 16 residues. The CDR3 protein is CANSLEPGCLGVTQYF. In nucleotides, the CDR3 is TGTGCCAACAGCTTAGAGCCGGGGTGCCTAGGGGTGACCCAGTACTTC.

Notes on this clonotype: Compared with germline, one end of the junction differs, possibly owing to a read error. The chain is built from TRBV12-5 and TRBJ2-1; the D is unclear. The germline gives CDR1 LGHNT, CDR2 FRNRAP. This CDR3 is 11 amino acids long. DNA for the CDR3: TGTGCTACTGGTTTGGAGAGTGTGCAGTTCTTC. This encodes CATGLESVQFF.

The rearrangement links TRBV5-1 to TRBJ2-7; D gene unclear. Germline loops: CDR1 SGHRS, CDR2 YFSETQ. The CDR3 spans 14 residues. The germline V and J ends were trimmed by 2 bases and 0 bases, with 9 bases remaining between them. The CDR3 DNA reads as TGCGCCAGCAGCTTAGGACCCAACTCCTACGAGCAGTACTTC. This codes for CASSLGPNSYEQYF.

In this sample, this clonotype turned up a few times. The chain uses TRBV11-2 and TRBJ2-1, with TRBD2 matching over 8 bases. With 8 bases clipped from V and 6 bases from J, the junction kept 15 bases outside the gene matches. There are 16 residues in the CDR3. CDR1 SGHAT and CDR2 FQNNGV come from the germline V gene. CDR3 amino acids: CASSFGSGRVGNEQFF. For the CDR3, the DNA is TGTGCCAGCTCATTTGGAAGCGGGAGAGTGGGCAATGAGCAGTTCTTC.

For this clonotype: The junction shows a germline mismatch at one end, possibly a read error. V gene TRBV6-6 combines with J gene TRBJ2-7, with 11 bases lining up with TRBD2. The CDR3 has 16 amino acids. Germline-derived CDR1 and CDR2 are MNHNY and SVGAGI (reference sequence). The CDR3 here is CTSSETTSGSSGEQYF. The CDR3 nucleotides read TGTACCAGCAGCGAGACCACTAGCGGGAGTAGCGGCGAGCAGTACTTC.

This clonotype appeared a few times. The chain carries TRBV6-5 and TRBJ1-1, with D perhaps matching TRBD1 (5 bases). This CDR3 region has 12 residues. V was cut by 6 bases and J by 5 bases, with 10 bases left in between. Germline V gene data show CDR1 as MNHEY and CDR2 as SVGAGI. CDR3 sequence: CASSTRQTEAFF. Here the CDR3 DNA reads TGTGCCAGCAGCACTCGACAGACTGAAGCTTTCTTT.

This clonotype has only one observation. A read error may be the cause here, since a much bigger clone is one base away. The chain has TRBV30 and TRBJ2-1; 13 nucleotides agree with TRBD2. Germline-derived CDR1 and CDR2 are GTSNPN and SVGIG (reference sequence). The CDR3 contains 13 residues. V lost 2 bases and J lost 13; bases outside the gene matches: 5. CDR3: CAWSRTSGSIQFF. In DNA form, the CDR3 reads TGTGCCTGGAGTAGGACTAGCGGGAGTATTCAGTTCTTC.

V is TRBV29-1 and J is TRBJ1-3, with 8 bases that match TRBD1. Trimming took 6 bases from V and 4 from J; bases not matched to a gene: 8. CDR3 size: 14 residues. Germline CDR1 reads SQVTM; CDR2 reads ANQGSEA. CDR3 sequence (DNA): TGCAGCGTCTCCCGGGACAGGACCGGAAACACCATATATTTT. It specifies CSVSRDRTGNTIYF.

Many counts were recorded for this clonotype. V gene TRBV7-9 combines with J gene TRBJ2-3, with D possibly matching TRBD1 (6 bases). The CDR3 covers 14 residues. Trimming stripped 4 bases from V and 2 bases from J, with 10 bases between. Germline values: CDR1 SEHNR, CDR2 FQNEAQ (reference sequence). In DNA form, the CDR3 reads TGTGCCAGCAGCTCGGGACAACTCACAGATACGCAGTATTTT. Translating it yields CASSSGQLTDTQYF.

A single count supports this clonotype. A much larger clone differs from this one at a single base, so this may be a read error. The chain has TRBV12-3 or TRBV12-4 and TRBJ1-1; 7 bases match TRBD1. This CDR3 contains 13 residues. Trimming cost V 4 bases and J 7 bases; bases outside gene matches: 6. The CDR3 sequence is CASSSRGGSEAFF. In nucleotides, the CDR3 is TGTGCCAGCAGTTCCAGGGGGGGTAGTGAAGCTTTCTTT.